Listed below are T cell receptor beta chains from one sample, sequenced in a study of T cells in Graves' hyperthyroidism and ophthalmopathy. TCRdb reprocessed the multiplex PCR reads via MiXCR and lists one record per CDR3 protein. The data hold hundreds of thousands of distinct CDR3 sequences, with roughly a sixth observed a single time. Source material: blood. These receptors were collected from a woman aged 18-29 years with Graves' hyperthyroidism. The CDR3 runs from the conserved cysteine through the conserved F or W. The order of the fields is V gene, J gene, D gene, clone size, CDR3 DNA, CDR3 protein. D genes are given only for firm matches. Size is omitted from some rows. Given values are once, few, many or a class for expanded clones.

TRBV5-5	TRBJ2-1	TRBD2	-	TGTGCCAGCAGCTCCCCGGGACTAGCGGGGCATTCTCTGAACAATGAGCAGTTCTTC	CASSSPGLAGHSLNNEQFF
TRBV15	TRBJ2-4	-	many	TGTGCCACCAGCAGGGGGGCAGGTTCGGCAACCAAAAACATTCAGTACTTC	CATSRGAGSATKNIQYF
TRBV15	TRBJ2-3	-	many	TGTGCCACCAGCAGACAGGGGTGGGCAGATACGCAGTATTTT	CATSRQGWADTQYF
TRBV20-1	TRBJ2-7	-	-	TGCAGTGCTAGAGGTTTCGGCGGGCAGTCCTACGAGCAGTACTTC	CSARGFGGQSYEQYF
TRBV19	TRBJ1-2	TRBD1	few	TGTGCCAGTAGTATGGACAGGGCGCTTTATGGCTACACCTTC	CASSMDRALYGYTF
TRBV7-8	TRBJ2-6	-	few	TGTGCCAGCAGCTTAGCTAGGACCCGTGGGGGGTACTCTGGGGCCAACGTCCTGACTTTC	CASSLARTRGGYSGANVLTF
TRBV7-9	TRBJ2-5	TRBD1	few	TGTGCCAGCAGCCCCCGGGACAGGGGGCTGGAGACCCAGTACTTC	CASSPRDRGLETQYF
TRBV12-3/TRBV12-4	TRBJ2-5	-	many	TGTGCCAGCAGTTTACTTATAAGATCCCGGGGAGAGACCCAGTACTTC	CASSLLIRSRGETQYF
TRBV6-1	TRBJ1-5	-	few	TGTGCCAGCAGACCCGAGCCGAATAGCAATCAGCCCCAGCATTTT	CASRPEPNSNQPQHF
TRBV4-1	TRBJ2-3	TRBD2	-	TGCGCCAGCAGCCAAGGACTAGCGCGCGACACAGATACGCAGTATTTT	CASSQGLARDTDTQYF
TRBV24-1	TRBJ2-2	TRBD2	few	TGTGCCACCAGTGATATCCGGGGGGGCGACACCGGGGAGCTGTTTTTT	CATSDIRGGDTGELFF
TRBV5-1	TRBJ2-7	-	many	TGCGCCAGCAGCTTGAGATCGGGGCTACTATACGAGCAGTACTTC	CASSLRSGLLYEQYF
TRBV20-1	TRBJ2-1	TRBD2	many	TGCAGTGCTAGAAAGGGACTAGCGATGTACAATGAGCAGTTCTTC	CSARKGLAMYNEQFF
TRBV11-3	TRBJ1-1	-	many	TGTGCCAGCCACAGGGTAGGAGGAACTGAAGCTTTCTTT	CASHRVGGTEAFF
TRBV12-3/TRBV12-4	TRBJ2-1	-	-	TGTGCCAGCAACCCCGAGGGGTGGGTGGGGGCTCATGGAAATGAGCAGTTCTTC	CASNPEGWVGAHGNEQFF
TRBV12-3/TRBV12-4	TRBJ1-2	TRBD1	-	TGTGCCAGCAGTTTAGTTACAGGGGTAATAAATGGCTACACCTTC	CASSLVTGVINGYTF
TRBV27	TRBJ1-1	-	-	TGTGCCAGCAGTCCTCAGACACCGAACACTGAAGCTTTCTTT	CASSPQTPNTEAFF
TRBV4-1	TRBJ2-7	-	few	TGCGCCAGCAGCCAAGATCAGGGTGCAAGCTCCTACGAGCAGTACTTC	CASSQDQGASSYEQYF
TRBV5-1	TRBJ1-4	-	many	TGCGCCAGCAGCTTGGGAGACAGTCGGGGAAATGAAAAACTGTTTTTT	CASSLGDSRGNEKLFF
TRBV3-1	TRBJ2-3	-	many	TGTGCCAGCAGCCAATGGGCAGATACGCAGTATTTT	CASSQWADTQYF
TRBV3-1	TRBJ2-7	-	few	TGTGCCAGCAGCCCATCCGGACGGGCCTCCTACGAGCAGTACTTC	CASSPSGRASYEQYF
TRBV7-8	TRBJ2-7	TRBD1	many	TGTGCCAGCAGCCGATCCGACAGGGCGGTCGTGGTCGAGCAGTACTTC	CASSRSDRAVVVEQYF
TRBV7-3	TRBJ2-2	TRBD1	many	TGTGCCAGCAGCTTATGGGACAGGGGCACCGGGGAGCTGTTTTTT	CASSLWDRGTGELFF
TRBV11-3	TRBJ2-2	TRBD1	many	TGTGCCAGCAGCCTAACAGGGGCCGGGGAGCTGTTTTTT	CASSLTGAGELFF
TRBV30	TRBJ2-5	TRBD1	-	TGTGCCTGGAACAGGGGAGAGACCCAGTACTTC	CAWNRGETQYF
TRBV29-1	TRBJ2-7	TRBD2	-	TGCAGCGTTGCAGCGGGGGAAGCCTACGAGCAGTACTTC	CSVAAGEAYEQYF
TRBV7-9	TRBJ1-2	-	-	TGTGCCAGCAGCTTAGAAGGGGCCGCACTCTATGGCTACACCTTC	CASSLEGAALYGYTF
TRBV12-3/TRBV12-4	TRBJ2-1	TRBD2	many	TGTGCCAGCAGTTTGGCGGTAGCGGGGACTTACAATGAGCAGTTCTTC	CASSLAVAGTYNEQFF
TRBV2	TRBJ2-5	-	many	TGTGCCAGCAAAGGGGAAGAGACCCAGTACTTC	CASKGEETQYF
TRBV11-3	TRBJ2-1	-	-	TGTGCCAGCAGCTTAGTGCAGGGTTGGAATGAGCAGTTCTTC	CASSLVQGWNEQFF
TRBV20-1	TRBJ2-1	TRBD2	-	TGCAGTGCTCCCCCTTTTAGCGGGAGCCCGGGGGAGCAGTTCTTC	CSAPPFSGSPGEQFF